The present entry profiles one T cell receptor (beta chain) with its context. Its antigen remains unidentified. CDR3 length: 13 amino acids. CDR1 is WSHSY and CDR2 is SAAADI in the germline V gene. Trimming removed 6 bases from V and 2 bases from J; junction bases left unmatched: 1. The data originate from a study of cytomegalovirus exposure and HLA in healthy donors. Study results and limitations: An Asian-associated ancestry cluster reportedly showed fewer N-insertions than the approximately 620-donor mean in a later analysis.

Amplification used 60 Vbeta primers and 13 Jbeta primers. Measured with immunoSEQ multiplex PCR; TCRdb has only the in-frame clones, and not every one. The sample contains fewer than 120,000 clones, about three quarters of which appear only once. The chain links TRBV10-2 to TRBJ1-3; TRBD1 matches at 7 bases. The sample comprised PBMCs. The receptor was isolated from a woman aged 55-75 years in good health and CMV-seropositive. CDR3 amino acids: CASRDRAGNTIYF. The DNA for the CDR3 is TGCGCCAGCAGAGACAGGGCTGGAAACACCATATATTTT.